This record covers a single TCR beta chain. The antigen is unknown. The data were taken from a study of STAT3 mutations in large granular lymphocyte leukemia. Study-level results: At least one immunodominant TCR beta clonotype appeared in every T-cell large granular lymphocyte leukemia patient.

The CDR3 length is 12 residues. From germline, CDR1 is LNHNV and CDR2 YYDKDF (reference sequence). Deletions cut 9 bases from V and 1 base from J, with 4 bases between. The repertoire was sequenced with immunoSEQ multiplex PCR; TCRdb's copy has only in-frame clones and lacks some. The sample carries over 550 clones, more than 30% recorded once. The chain uses TRBV15 and TRBJ2-6; D is uncertain. The TCR sequence derives from a male patient between 50 and 60 years old with T-cell large granular lymphocyte leukemia. Some clones in this sample may be carry-over from other donors' samples. Sequenced sample: peripheral blood mononuclear cells. The CDR3 nucleotides are TGTGCCACTCGGTCTGGGGCCAACGTCCTGACTTTC. Translated, it gives CATRSGANVLTF.